This T cell receptor (beta chain) originates from a study of cytomegalovirus exposure and HLA in healthy donors. In the PCR, 60 Vbeta and 13 Jbeta primers were used. Generated by immunoSEQ multiplex PCR, the TCRdb table keeps only in-frame clones and is missing some. The sample shows 150,000 to 190,000 clones, approximately 81% of them seen only once. About this clone: Its antigen is not known.

Study results and limitations: It was reported that the classifier diagnosed cytomegalovirus status with high specificity and sensitivity in both the original and validation cohorts. A missense variant in DCLRE1C was later tied to TCR beta V- and J-gene trimming. Accurate prediction of HLA-A and HLA-B alleles (for most subjects) was reportedly achieved from TCR beta sequences.

There are 12 residues in the CDR3. From germline, CDR1 is LNHDA and CDR2 SQIVND (reference sequence). V dropped 7 bases and J dropped 6 bases, with 10 bases sitting between them. The sample taken for sequencing was PBMCs. The V call is TRBV19, the J call TRBJ2-1; a possible D gene is TRBD2 (7 bases). The clonotype originates from a man between 18 and 35 years old in good health and CMV-seronegative. The CDR3 DNA reads TGTGCCAGTAAAGGGGGGGGCAATGAGCAGTTCTTC. This sequence encodes CASKGGGNEQFF. Combining the CDR3 with reference TRBV19 and TRBJ2-1 gives the whole variable domain DGGITQSPKYLFRKEGQNVTLSCEQNLNHDAMYWYRQDPGQGLRLIYYSQIVNDFQKGDIAEGYSVSREKKESFPLTVTSAQKNPTAFYLCASKGGGNEQFFGPGTRLTVL.